This TCR beta chain is drawn from a study of monozygotic twins with inflammatory bowel disease. General study findings and limits: Twins with IBD had fewer clonotypes in common with others than healthy twins, particularly during disease activity.

TCRdb re-called the 5' RACE reads and shows each CDR3 protein once, DNA omitted. This listing includes 400,000 or so distinct CDR3 sequences. The V gene's germline CDR1 is MNHNY and CDR2 SVGAGI (reference sequence). The CDR3 spans 14 residues. For this clonotype: Its antigen is currently unknown.

The genes are TRBV6-6 and TRBJ2-7; the TCRdb D gene call, TRBD1, has no DNA to confirm it. The sequence derives from a human donor with ulcerative colitis or Crohn's disease, or a healthy co-twin of an affected twin (not recorded which). The sequencing input was blood. This chain's CDR3 is CASNVQGVVYEQYF.